This entry describes one TCR beta chain. The table came from immunoSEQ multiplex PCR; TCRdb's copy has only in-frame clones and leaves some out. Here the sample spans around 380,000 clones, 81% being singletons. The sample originates from a study of blood T cell repertoires in COVID-19. Study-level information: Whether acute or convalescent, the COVID-19 samples came from the United States, Italy and Spain. Sample material is recorded as cDNA or gDNA derived from T cells, B-cell-depleted T cells, or PBMCs.

Sequencing was performed on peripheral blood. The receptor comes from a human donor with acute or convalescent COVID-19. The donor label of this sample is uncertain.

The CDR3 is CASSLGQLNSPLHF. In DNA, the CDR3 is TGTGCCAGCAGCCTGGGACAGCTTAATTCACCCCTCCACTTT. The rearrangement joins TRBV5-6 to TRBJ1-6; 7 bases are shared with TRBD1. The CDR3 is made up of 14 amino acids. Looked up from germline, CDR1 is SGHDT and CDR2 is YYEEEE. V shed 4 bases, J shed 6 bases, and the junction held 4 bases outside the gene matches.